The 8 T cell receptor gamma chains below all came from one sample that was sequenced in a study of gamma delta lymphoproliferative disorders and STAT genes. TCRdb processed the multiplex PCR reads again with the CATT caller. There are roughly 860 gamma-chain clones in the sample; over 15% occur only once, and around 40% lies in the top ten. Sequencing used genomic DNA taken from PBMCs of patients and controls. Sample: blood. The receptors derive from a human donor in good health.

By share of the sample, this clone is medium-sized. V usage is TRGV4 and J usage is TRGJ1 or TRGJ2. Matching the DNA to germline supplied the J gene, which TCRdb does not give. Germline V gene sequence: CDR1 EGSTGY, CDR2 YDSYTSSV. The CDR3 has 12 amino acids. V dropped 6 bases and J dropped 6; count of bases not matched to a gene: 8. The CDR3 coding sequence is TGTGCCACCTGGTCTTGGGGTTATAAGAAACTCTTT. Its translation: CATWSWGYKKLF.

In its sample, this clone ranks as large (0.1 to 1%). This chain's CDR3 is CAAWDYDPTGWFKIF. CDR3 DNA: TGTGCTGCGTGGGATTATGACCCCACTGGTTGGTTCAAGATATTT. The chain employs TRGV10 and TRGJP1. Since TCRdb gives no J gene, matching the DNA to germline was used here to assign it. TRGV10 is given ORF status, its function remaining uncertain. J lost 3 bases, V lost 8 bases, and 10 bases had no gene match. The CDR3 loop spans 15 amino acids.

This chain connects TRGV2 to TRGJP1. TCRdb carries no J gene annotation; the J gene was assigned here by matching the DNA with germline. V trimming: 0 bases; J trimming: 3 bases; junction bases outside the gene matches: 4. CDR1 and CDR2 (germline): EGSNGY, YDSYNSKV. The CDR3 is 15 residues long. The CDR3 region has the DNA TGTGCCACCTGGGACGGGCGTGCCACTGGTTGGTTCAAGATATTT. This encodes CATWDGRATGWFKIF.

There are a few counts of this clone. CDR3 loop: CATCPGWFKIF. The CDR3 nucleotides are TGTGCCACCTGCCCTGGTTGGTTCAAGATATTT. J is TRGJP1 and V is TRGV8. TCRdb offers no J gene call, so here the DNA was matched to germline to obtain one. CDR3 length equals 11 residues. The junction had 2 bases not matched to a gene; V was cut back by 7 bases and J by 6 bases. Germline CDR1 is VENAVY and CDR2 is YDSYNSRV.

About this clone itself: A read error may be the cause here, since a much bigger clone is one base away. Other DNA sequences in the same sample also yield this CDR3. The rearrangement links TRGV9 to TRGJP. TCRdb leaves out the J gene; it was filled in here by matching the DNA to germline. Germline assignment: CDR1 GITISATS and CDR2 ISYDGTV (reference sequence). Germline trimming cut 3 bases from V and 7 bases from J; bases unmatched to any gene: 9. This CDR3 is 17 amino acids long. In nucleotides, the CDR3 is TGTGCCTTGTGGGAGCCGACGCAGGAGTTGGGCAAAAAAATCAAGGTATTT. Protein: CALWEPTQELGKKIKVF.

This chain uses TRGV10 with TRGJ1 or TRGJ2. The J gene, not given by TCRdb, was assigned here from a germline match of the nucleotide sequence. TRGV10 is identified as an open reading frame with a role that is uncertain. V shed 8 bases and J 0 bases; nucleotides not matched to a gene: 14. The CDR3 has 16 amino acids. The CDR3 DNA sequence: TGTGCTGCGTGGGATTACCCCGAAGAGAATTATTATAAGAAACTCTTT. Amino acid sequence: CAAWDYPEENYYKKLF.

By sample share, this clone is medium-sized. This chain uses TRGV8 with TRGJ1 or TRGJ2. Here the J gene was assigned by germline matching of the DNA, as TCRdb has none. Germline V gene sequence: CDR1 VENAVY, CDR2 YDSYNSRV. The junction had 5 bases not matched to a gene; V was cut back by 0 bases and J by 0 bases. The CDR3 runs 15 residues. The CDR3 is CATWDRLRNYYKKLF. The CDR3, as DNA: TGTGCCACCTGGGATAGGCTCAGGAATTATTATAAGAAACTCTTT.

This clone is deemed large. This rearrangement joins TRGV10 to TRGJ1 or TRGJ2. No J gene was available from TCRdb, and it was assigned here by a germline match of the DNA. TRGV10 has ORF status, its function being uncertain. V shed 8 bases and J 2 bases; nucleotides not matched to a gene: 13. The CDR3 totals 15 residues. The CDR3 reads CAAWEQGTYYYKKLF. For the CDR3, the DNA is TGTGCTGCGTGGGAACAGGGCACTTATTATTATAAGAAACTCTTT.